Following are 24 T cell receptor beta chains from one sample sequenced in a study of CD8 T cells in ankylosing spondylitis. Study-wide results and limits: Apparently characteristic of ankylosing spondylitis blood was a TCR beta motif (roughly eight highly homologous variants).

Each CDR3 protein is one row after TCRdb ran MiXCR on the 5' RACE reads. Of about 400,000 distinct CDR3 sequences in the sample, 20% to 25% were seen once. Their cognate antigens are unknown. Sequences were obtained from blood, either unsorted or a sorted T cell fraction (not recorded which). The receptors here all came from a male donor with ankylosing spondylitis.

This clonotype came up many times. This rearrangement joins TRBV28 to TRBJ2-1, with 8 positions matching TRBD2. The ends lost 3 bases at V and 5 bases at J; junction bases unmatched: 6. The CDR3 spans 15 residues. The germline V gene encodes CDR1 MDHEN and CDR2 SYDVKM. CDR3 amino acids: CASSFWGLGDNEQFF. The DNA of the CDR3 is TGTGCCAGCAGTTTTTGGGGACTAGGTGACAATGAGCAGTTCTTC.

The CDR3 protein is CASSLNPSGASTDTQYF. The CDR3 DNA reads as TGTGCCAGCAGCTTAAACCCTAGCGGGGCTAGCACAGATACGCAGTATTTT. V gene TRBV7-3 combines with J gene TRBJ2-3, with 9 bases matching TRBD2. Germline assignment: CDR1 SGHTA and CDR2 FQGTGA. This CDR3 has 17 residues. The V segment lost 1 base and the J segment 0 bases; nucleotides outside the gene matches: 5. Combining the CDR3 with reference TRBV7-3 and TRBJ2-3 gives the whole variable domain GAGVSQTPSNKVTEKGKYVELRCDPISGHTALYWYRQSLGQGPEFLIYFQGTGAADDSGLPNDRFFAVRPEGSVSTLKIQRTERGDSAVYLCASSLNPSGASTDTQYFGPGTRLTVL.

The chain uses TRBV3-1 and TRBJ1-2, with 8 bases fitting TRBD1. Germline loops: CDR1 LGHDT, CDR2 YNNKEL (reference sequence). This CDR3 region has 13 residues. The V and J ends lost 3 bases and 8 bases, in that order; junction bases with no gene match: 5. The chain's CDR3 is CASSHQTGDGYTF. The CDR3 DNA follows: TGTGCCAGCAGCCACCAGACAGGGGACGGCTACACCTTC.

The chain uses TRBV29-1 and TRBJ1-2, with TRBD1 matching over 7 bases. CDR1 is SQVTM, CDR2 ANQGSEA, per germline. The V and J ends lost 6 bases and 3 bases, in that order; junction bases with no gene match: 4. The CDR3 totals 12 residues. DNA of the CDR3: TGCAGCGTGACAGGGTTGGACTATGGCTACACCTTC. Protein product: CSVTGLDYGYTF.

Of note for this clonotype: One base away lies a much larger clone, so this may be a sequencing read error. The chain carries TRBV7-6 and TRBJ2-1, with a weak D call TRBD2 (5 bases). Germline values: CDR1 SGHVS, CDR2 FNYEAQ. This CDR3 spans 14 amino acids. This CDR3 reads CASGLVRDYNEQFF. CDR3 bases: TGTGCCAGCGGCTTAGTTCGGGACTACAATGAGCAGTTCTTC.

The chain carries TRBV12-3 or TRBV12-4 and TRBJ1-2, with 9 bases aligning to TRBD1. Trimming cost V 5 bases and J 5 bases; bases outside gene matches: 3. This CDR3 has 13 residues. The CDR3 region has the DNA TGTGCCAGCAGTCGGACAGGGGCTTATGGCTACACCTTC. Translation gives CASSRTGAYGYTF.

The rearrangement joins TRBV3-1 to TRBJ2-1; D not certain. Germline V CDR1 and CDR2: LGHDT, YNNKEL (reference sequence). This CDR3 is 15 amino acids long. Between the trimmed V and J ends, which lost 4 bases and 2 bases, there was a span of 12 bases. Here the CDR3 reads CASSRAVGAYNEQFF. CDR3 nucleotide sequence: TGTGCCAGCAGCCGCGCTGTCGGAGCCTACAATGAGCAGTTCTTC.

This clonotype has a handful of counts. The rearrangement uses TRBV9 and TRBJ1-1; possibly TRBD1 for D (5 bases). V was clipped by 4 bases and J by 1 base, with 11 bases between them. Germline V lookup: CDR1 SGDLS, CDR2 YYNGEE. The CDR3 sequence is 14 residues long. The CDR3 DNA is TGTGCCAGCAGCATCCAGGGCGGGAACACTGAAGCTTTCTTT. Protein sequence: CASSIQGGNTEAFF.

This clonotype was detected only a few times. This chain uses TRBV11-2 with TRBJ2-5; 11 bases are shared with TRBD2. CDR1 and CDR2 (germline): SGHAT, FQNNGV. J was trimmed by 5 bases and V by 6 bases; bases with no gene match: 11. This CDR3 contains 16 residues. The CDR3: CASRTALAGVLETQYF. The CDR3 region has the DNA TGTGCCAGCAGGACCGCACTAGCGGGAGTCCTCGAGACCCAGTACTTC.

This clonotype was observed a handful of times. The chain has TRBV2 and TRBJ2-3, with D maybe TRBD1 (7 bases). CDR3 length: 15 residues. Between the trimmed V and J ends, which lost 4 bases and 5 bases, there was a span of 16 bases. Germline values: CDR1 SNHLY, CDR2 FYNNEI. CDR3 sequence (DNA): TGTGCCAGCAGTGGCACAGGCAGGGGGGAAGATACGCAGTATTTT. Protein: CASSGTGRGEDTQYF.

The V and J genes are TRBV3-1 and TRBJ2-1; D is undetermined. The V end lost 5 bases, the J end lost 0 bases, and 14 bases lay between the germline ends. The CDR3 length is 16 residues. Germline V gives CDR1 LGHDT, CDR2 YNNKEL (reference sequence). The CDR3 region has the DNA TGTGCCAGCAGCGACGGCACTACGAGCTCCTACAATGAGCAGTTCTTC. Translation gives CASSDGTTSSYNEQFF.

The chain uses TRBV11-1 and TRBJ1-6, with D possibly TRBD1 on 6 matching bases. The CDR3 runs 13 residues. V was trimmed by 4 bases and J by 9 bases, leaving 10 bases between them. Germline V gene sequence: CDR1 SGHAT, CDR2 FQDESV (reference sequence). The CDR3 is CASSSGTTSPLHF. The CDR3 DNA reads TGTGCCAGCAGCTCCGGGACAACTTCACCCCTCCACTTT.

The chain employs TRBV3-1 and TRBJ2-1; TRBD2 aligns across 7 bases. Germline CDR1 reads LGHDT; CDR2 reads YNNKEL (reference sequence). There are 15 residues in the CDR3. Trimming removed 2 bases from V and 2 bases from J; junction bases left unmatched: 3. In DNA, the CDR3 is TGTGCCAGCAGCCAAAGGGCGGGGGCCTACAATGAGCAGTTCTTC. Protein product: CASSQRAGAYNEQFF.

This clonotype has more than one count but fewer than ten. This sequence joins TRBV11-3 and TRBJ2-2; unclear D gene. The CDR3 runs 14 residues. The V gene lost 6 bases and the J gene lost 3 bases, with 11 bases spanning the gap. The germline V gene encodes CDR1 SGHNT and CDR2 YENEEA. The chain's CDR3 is CASRITSYTGELFF. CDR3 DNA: TGTGCCAGCAGGATTACATCTTACACCGGGGAGCTGTTTTTT.

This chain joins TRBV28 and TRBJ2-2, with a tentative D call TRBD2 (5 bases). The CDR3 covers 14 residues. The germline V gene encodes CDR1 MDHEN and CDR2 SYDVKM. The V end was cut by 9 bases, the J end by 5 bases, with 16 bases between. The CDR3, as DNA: TGTGCCAGTACTAAAATTCGGGGTACCGGGGAGCTGTTTTTT. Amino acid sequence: CASTKIRGTGELFF.

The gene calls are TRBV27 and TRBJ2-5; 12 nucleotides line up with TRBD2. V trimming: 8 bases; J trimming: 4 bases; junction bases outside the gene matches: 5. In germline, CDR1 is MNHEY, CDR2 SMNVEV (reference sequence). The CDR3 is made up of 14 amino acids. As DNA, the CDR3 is TGTGCCAGCGGAGGACTAGCGGGAAGAGAGACCCAGTACTTC. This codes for CASGGLAGRETQYF.

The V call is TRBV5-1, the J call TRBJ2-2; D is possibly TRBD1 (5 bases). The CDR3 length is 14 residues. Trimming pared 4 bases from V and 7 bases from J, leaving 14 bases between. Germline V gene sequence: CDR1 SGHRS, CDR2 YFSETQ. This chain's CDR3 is CASSKQESRGELFF. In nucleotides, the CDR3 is TGCGCCAGCAGCAAACAGGAATCTCGCGGGGAGCTGTTTTTT.

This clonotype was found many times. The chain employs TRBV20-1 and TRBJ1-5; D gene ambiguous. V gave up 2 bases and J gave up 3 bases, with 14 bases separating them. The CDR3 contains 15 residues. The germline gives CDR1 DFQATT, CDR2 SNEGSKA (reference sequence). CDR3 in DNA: TGCAGTGCTAGAAAGGATGGGCCTCTCAATCAGCCCCAGCATTTT. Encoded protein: CSARKDGPLNQPQHF.

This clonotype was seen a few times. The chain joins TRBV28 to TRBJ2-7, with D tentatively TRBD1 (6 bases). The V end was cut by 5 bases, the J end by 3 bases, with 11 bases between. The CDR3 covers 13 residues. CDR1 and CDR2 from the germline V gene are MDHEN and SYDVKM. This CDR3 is CASSPTGLYEQYF. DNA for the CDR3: TGTGCCAGCAGTCCCACAGGGCTCTACGAGCAGTACTTC.

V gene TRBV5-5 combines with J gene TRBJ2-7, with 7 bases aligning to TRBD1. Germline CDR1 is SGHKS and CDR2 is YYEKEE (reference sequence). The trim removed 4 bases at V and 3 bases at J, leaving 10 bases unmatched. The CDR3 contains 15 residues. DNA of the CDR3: TGTGCCAGCAGCCCTGCAGGGGGACCAGGCTACGAGCAGTACTTC. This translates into CASSPAGGPGYEQYF.

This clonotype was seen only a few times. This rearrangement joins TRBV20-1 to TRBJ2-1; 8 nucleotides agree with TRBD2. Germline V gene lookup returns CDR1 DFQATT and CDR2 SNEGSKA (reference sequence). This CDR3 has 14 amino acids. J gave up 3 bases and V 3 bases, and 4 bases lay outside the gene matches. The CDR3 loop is CSARNLAGYNEQFF. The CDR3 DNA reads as TGCAGTGCTAGGAATCTAGCGGGCTACAATGAGCAGTTCTTC.

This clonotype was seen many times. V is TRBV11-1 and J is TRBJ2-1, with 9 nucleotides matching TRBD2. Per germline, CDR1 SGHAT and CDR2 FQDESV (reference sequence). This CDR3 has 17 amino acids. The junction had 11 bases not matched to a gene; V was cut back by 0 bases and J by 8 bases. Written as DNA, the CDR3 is TGTGCCAGCAGCTTAGCGGCGGGAGGGCCATTTCGAGATGAGCAGTTCTTC. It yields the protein CASSLAAGGPFRDEQFF.

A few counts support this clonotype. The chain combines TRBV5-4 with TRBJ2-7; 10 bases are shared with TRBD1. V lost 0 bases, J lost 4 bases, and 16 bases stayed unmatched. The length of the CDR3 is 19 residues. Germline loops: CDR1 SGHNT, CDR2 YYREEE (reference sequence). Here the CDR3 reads CASSLDALRDRGGGYEQYF. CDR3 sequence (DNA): TGTGCCAGCAGCTTGGACGCCCTGAGGGACAGGGGAGGGGGATACGAGCAGTACTTC.

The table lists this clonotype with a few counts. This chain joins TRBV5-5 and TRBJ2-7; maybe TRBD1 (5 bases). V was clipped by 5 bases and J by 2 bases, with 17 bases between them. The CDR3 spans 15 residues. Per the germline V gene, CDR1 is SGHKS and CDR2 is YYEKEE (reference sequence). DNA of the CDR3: TGTGCCAGCAGACCCGGAGCGAGACAGCCCTACGAGCAGTACTTC. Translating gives CASRPGARQPYEQYF.